The T cell receptor beta chain described here comes from a study of cytomegalovirus exposure and HLA in healthy donors. At the level of the study: Early on, a data release was issued that held roughly 80 million unique TCRs from HLA-typed donors. There were 350 to 400 genotyped donors. Of these, 75% to 90% fell in the genetic ancestry cluster associated with self-reported Caucasian donors.

Concerning this clone itself: What it binds is not known.

The study's findings and limits: In a later analysis, at a false discovery rate of 0.05, approximately 16,000 TCR beta sequences were associated with HLA alleles. A further, later analysis showed that HLA-associated TCR beta chains (compared with equally common others) were more clonally expanded.

This PCR relied on a set of 60 Vbeta primers and 13 Jbeta primers. Only in-frame clones appear in the TCRdb table, and some are missing; sequencing was by immunoSEQ multiplex PCR. The sample yields around 150,000 clones, around 75% seen once. Germline V gene lookup returns CDR1 SEHNR and CDR2 FQNEAQ (reference sequence). The CDR3 is made up of 13 amino acids. Trimming took off 7 bases at V and 3 bases at J, with 13 bases between the two ends. This clonotype originated in a human donor in good health. V is TRBV7-9 and J is TRBJ2-7, with D possibly matching TRBD1 (5 bases). Sequencing input: PBMCs. CDR3 in DNA: TGTGCCAGCACCACGACAGAAATCTACGAGCAGTACTTC. As protein: CASTTTEIYEQYF.